Included here is one T cell receptor (beta chain) sequence, with context. The antigen this receptor binds is unknown. The sample holds no much larger clone one base away, and base qualities are not on file. TCRbeta CDR3 regions were amplified from genomic DNA using the immunoSEQ Assay, a bias-controlled multiplex PCR. Under the source paper's analysis protocol: The number of nucleated cells in each sample was estimated from the amplification of reference gene primers within the assay. To quantify the absolute abundance of each unique TCRbeta CDR3 rearrangement, sequence reads were collapsed and filtered. For each sample, productive Simpson clonality was calculated as the square root of Simpson's diversity index across productive rearrangements. The table was pulled from immuneACCESS by TCRdb, which kept in-frame rearrangements only. Such tables lose some clones; where checked, under half of the loss comes from unresolved V genes, and the rest has no known cause. V, J and clone size derive from that table, while D and trimming were established from the DNA sequence. Across this sample there are about 420,000 clones, with over 85% seen only once. The ten top clones hold less than 0.95% of the sample.

The sample originates from a study of blood T cell repertoires in COVID-19 (dated by TCRdb to 2020 to 2022). Study-wide context: Samples covering the acute and convalescent phases of COVID-19 were provided by collaborators in the United States, Italy and Spain. HLA class I and class II types, where available, came from metadata supplied by the sample provider rather than from assay-based typing. Sample metadata almost always included a de-identified subject ID, COVID-19 status, age in years and sex. The repertoires were released in a freely available public database intended as a resource for research on the immune response to SARS-CoV-2. Deeply sampled blood TCRbeta repertoires from subjects exposed to, actively infected with, or recovered from COVID-19 were included in the dataset. The prospective study material was composed of cDNA or gDNA derived from T cells, B-cell-depleted T cells, or PBMCs. Samples came from the ongoing ImmuneRACE study (first 160 participants) plus 1,254 subjects from 6 global collaborators. Broader findings and caveats from the paper: Clinical and demographic metadata were provided uncurated, with the amount varying by source and participant.

One collaborating source in Seattle enrolled patients while the patients were actively infected and followed the patients over time throughout the course of disease. Whole blood was collected in K2EDTA tubes by collaborating institutions according to the institutions' own protocols. For TCRbeta analysis, collaborators shipped samples in one of three forms: frozen whole blood, isolated PBMCs, or DNA extracted from either of those sample types. The CDR3 contains 16 residues, cysteine and phenylalanine counted. Of the read, only the CDR3 DNA is kept; its 48 bases are in frame from base 1. CDR1 MGHRA and CDR2 YSYEKL were looked up in the germline V gene. Trimming leaves V shorter by 5 bases and J shorter by 4 bases, with the junction holding 9 bases beyond the gene matches.

Sample: peripheral blood. Recombination linked TRBV4-1 to TRBJ2-5, with 11 junctional bases fitting TRBD2. The receptor was derived from a man aged 18 to 35 with COVID-19, enrolled during active disease. The CDR3 region has the sequence CASSFSGGAYPETQYF. The DNA sequence reads TGCGCCAGCAGCTTTAGCGGGGGGGCCTATCCAGAGACCCAGTACTTC.